These T cell receptor beta chains were read from a single sample in a study of breast tumors, draining lymph nodes, adjacent tissues. TCRdb reprocessed the multiplex PCR reads via MiXCR and lists one record per CDR3 protein. Here the sample spans around 25,000 distinct CDR3 sequences, under 30% being singletons. Sequences were obtained from breast tumor tissue. Receptors were obtained from a female donor with breast cancer. Some clones in this sample may be carry-over from other donors' samples. Both conserved end residues are part of each CDR3. A D gene is named only where the DNA matches it firmly. Clone size is given for some rows only: seen once, a few or many times, or a class if the clone is expanded.

v_call	clone_size	j_call	d_call	cdr3_aa	cdr3_nt
TRBV27	few	TRBJ2-3	TRBD2	CASSLVTPTSGIDTQYF	TGTGCCAGCAGCCTCGTCACCCCGACTAGCGGGATAGATACGCAGTATTTT
TRBV15	many	TRBJ2-1	-	CATSRDLASGNEQFF	TGTGCCACCAGCAGAGATCTCGCAAGCGGCAATGAGCAGTTCTTC
TRBV20-1	-	TRBJ1-1	-	CSAAPDRKAFF	TGCAGTGCTGCCCCCGACAGGAAAGCTTTCTTT
TRBV4-2	-	TRBJ2-7	-	CASSQDLGTAYEQYF	TGTGCCAGCAGCCAAGATCTGGGAACCGCCTACGAGCAGTACTTC
TRBV10-3	-	TRBJ2-7	-	CAVRGAGSSYGQYF	TGTGCCGTCAGGGGGGCCGGCAGCTCCTACGGGCAGTACTTC
TRBV29-1	many	TRBJ2-7	-	CSVEVVGVSYEQYF	TGCAGCGTTGAAGTTGTAGGGGTTTCCTACGAGCAGTACTTC
TRBV5-5	many	TRBJ2-1	TRBD2	CASSYSAGGSNEQFF	TGTGCCAGCAGCTACTCAGCGGGAGGGAGCAATGAGCAGTTCTTC
TRBV5-4	many	TRBJ2-3	-	CASSLSSHSTDTQYF	TGTGCCAGCAGCTTGAGCTCTCATAGCACAGATACGCAGTATTTT
TRBV5-5	many	TRBJ2-5	TRBD1	CASSSGTGTGGETQYF	TGTGCCAGCAGCTCGGGGACAGGGACCGGTGGGGAGACCCAGTACTTC
TRBV20-1	many	TRBJ2-7	TRBD2	CSAREPTSGATYEQYF	TGCAGTGCTAGAGAGCCGACTAGCGGAGCGACCTACGAGCAGTACTTC
TRBV2	many	TRBJ2-5	-	CASSEVLSGETQYF	TGTGCCAGCAGTGAAGTGCTTAGCGGAGAGACCCAGTACTTC
TRBV19	many	TRBJ2-1	TRBD2	CASSIGGLANNEQFF	TGTGCCAGTAGTATCGGGGGACTAGCGAACAATGAGCAGTTCTTC
TRBV6-5	many	TRBJ1-2	-	CASSWNEKELNGYTF	TGTGCCAGCAGTTGGAATGAGAAAGAACTAAATGGCTACACCTTC
TRBV29-1	many	TRBJ2-7	-	CSVAGDGAYEQYF	TGCAGCGTAGCCGGGGACGGTGCCTACGAGCAGTACTTC
TRBV18	many	TRBJ2-3	TRBD1	CASSPPQGGTDTQYF	TGTGCCAGCTCACCACCGCAGGGGGGCACAGATACGCAGTATTTT
TRBV20-1	many	TRBJ2-3	TRBD2	CSATGLAGDPDTQYF	TGCAGTGCTACGGGACTAGCGGGAGACCCAGATACGCAGTATTTT
TRBV6-6	many	TRBJ1-6	-	CASGYRSSYNSPLHF	TGTGCCAGCGGTTACCGGAGCTCCTATAATTCACCCCTCCACTTT
TRBV7-8	many	TRBJ2-3	-	CASSLGTDTQYF	TGTGCCAGCAGCTTGGGCACAGATACGCAGTATTTT
TRBV20-1	medium-sized	TRBJ1-5	TRBD1	CSARVPVRQGALQPQHF	TGCAGTGCTAGAGTTCCCGTACGACAGGGGGCCCTTCAGCCCCAGCATTTT
TRBV20-1	many	TRBJ2-2	TRBD1	CSATTGTGNTGELFF	TGCAGTGCGACGACCGGGACAGGGAACACCGGGGAGCTGTTTTTT
TRBV5-6	-	TRBJ2-4	-	CASSHGPLAKNIQYF	TGTGCCAGCAGCCATGGACCGCTAGCCAAAAACATTCAGTACTTC
TRBV28	many	TRBJ2-7	-	CASSFEGPYEQYF	TGTGCCAGCAGTTTCGAGGGTCCGTACGAGCAGTACTTC
TRBV19	many	TRBJ2-6	-	CASSVLPSGANVLTF	TGTGCCAGTAGTGTCCTTCCCTCTGGGGCCAACGTCCTGACTTTC
TRBV5-6	many	TRBJ2-2	TRBD2	CASSLGLAGTGELFF	TGTGCCAGCAGCCTTGGACTAGCGGGAACCGGGGAGCTGTTTTTT
TRBV28	many	TRBJ2-3	TRBD1	CASSSQGLDTQYF	TGTGCCAGCAGTTCACAGGGGTTGGATACGCAGTATTTT
TRBV4-1	many	TRBJ1-6	-	CASSQEMLFPVLTSYNSPLHF	TGCGCCAGCAGCCAAGAGATGCTTTTTCCAGTCCTGACCTCCTATAATTCACCCCTCCACTTT
TRBV5-1	-	TRBJ2-3	TRBD2	CASSLASSGRTDTQYF	TGCGCCAGCAGCTTGGCCTCTAGCGGGAGAACAGATACGCAGTATTTT
TRBV20-1	many	TRBJ2-3	-	CSAPVRRDTQYF	TGCAGTGCTCCGGTGAGGCGTGATACGCAGTATTTT
TRBV15	many	TRBJ2-1	-	CATSSDYLALGNEQFF	TGTGCCACCAGCAGTGACTACCTAGCTCTGGGAAATGAGCAGTTCTTC
TRBV12-3/TRBV12-4	many	TRBJ2-3	-	CASSLRAVSTDTQYF	TGTGCCAGCAGTTTAAGGGCGGTGAGCACAGATACGCAGTATTTT
TRBV2	many	TRBJ1-5	-	CASSLGHYSNQPQHF	TGTGCCAGCAGCTTAGGACATTATAGCAATCAGCCCCAGCATTTT
TRBV7-8	many	TRBJ2-3	-	CASSLSRASSTDTQYF	TGTGCCAGCAGCCTATCCCGGGCTAGTAGCACAGATACGCAGTATTTT
TRBV6-6	-	TRBJ1-6	TRBD1	CASSHRTGTGSPLHF	TGCGCCAGCAGCCACCGGACAGGGACGGGTTCACCCCTCCACTTT
TRBV7-9	many	TRBJ2-7	TRBD1	CASSFPDREMDF	TGTGCCAGCAGCTTTCCGGACAGGGAGATGGACTTC
TRBV29-1	many	TRBJ2-3	TRBD2	CSVTKGLAGGGGTDTQYF	TGCAGCGTTACAAAGGGATTAGCGGGAGGGGGGGGCACAGATACGCAGTATTTT
TRBV19	-	TRBJ2-5	TRBD2	CASSIREGETQYF	TGTGCCAGTAGTATCAGGGAGGGAGAGACCCAGTACTTC
TRBV5-1	many	TRBJ2-1	TRBD2	CASSSLPGLAGGNEQFF	TGCGCCAGCAGCTCCCTTCCGGGACTAGCGGGAGGGAATGAGCAGTTCTTC
TRBV4-1	many	TRBJ2-3	TRBD2	CASSQRFKLAVLDTQYF	TGCGCCAGCAGCCAAAGATTCAAACTAGCGGTTCTTGATACGCAGTATTTT
TRBV3-1	many	TRBJ2-7	TRBD2	CASSLGQLAGGREQYF	TGTGCCAGCAGCCTCGGTCAACTAGCGGGAGGCCGGGAGCAGTACTTC
TRBV9	many	TRBJ2-2	-	CASSVEEGAGELFF	TGTGCCAGCAGCGTAGAAGAGGGGGCCGGGGAGCTGTTTTTT